This is a list of T cell receptor beta chains from one sample in a study of T-cell memory formation after mild COVID-19. TCRdb independently ran MiXCR on the 5' RACE reads; one entry per CDR3 protein. The data contain 70,000 to 100,000 distinct CDR3 sequences, 13% of them seen just once; the ten biggest clones take up about 28%. Material for sequencing was PBMCs or a T cell subset sorted from them (not recorded which). The receptors stem from an adult woman who had mild COVID-19 (a few samples of this study predate the infection). Cell type and time point are not known. Each CDR3 is given with its conserved first and last residue. The D gene is left open where the match is weak. The size of a clone is reported for some rows only, either as once, few or many, or as a class for expanded clones.

j_call clone_size d_call v_call cdr3_nt cdr3_aa
TRBJ2-7 . TRBD2 TRBV29-1 TGCAGCGTTGAAGATCTGCGGGGGATCGGCTACGAGCAGTACTTC CSVEDLRGIGYEQYF
TRBJ2-1 . . TRBV7-6 TGTGCCAGCAGCTTACTTGGCTCCTACAATGAGCAGTTCTTC CASSLLGSYNEQFF
TRBJ2-7 . . TRBV11-2 TGTGCCAGCAGTATAAGAACCTACGAGCAGTACTTC CASSIRTYEQYF
TRBJ2-5 . . TRBV12-3/TRBV12-4 TGTGCCAGCAGGGGGAACAAAGAGACCCAGTACTTC CASRGNKETQYF
TRBJ2-5 few TRBD2 TRBV25-1 TGTGCCAGCAGTGAACCCGGACAGTGGACTAGCGGAGAAGAGACCCAGTACTTC CASSEPGQWTSGEETQYF
TRBJ2-5 . . TRBV4-3 TGCGCCAGCAGCCAAGATCCGGGGTCTTCGGAGACCCAGTACTTC CASSQDPGSSETQYF
TRBJ2-5 few TRBD1 TRBV7-6 TGTGCCAGCAGCTCCGGGACAGCCTTAGAGACCCAGTACTTC CASSSGTALETQYF
TRBJ2-3 few . TRBV12-3/TRBV12-4 TGTGCCAGCAGTGCCGGCGGGTTAGCAGATACGCAGTATTTT CASSAGGLADTQYF
TRBJ2-1 . . TRBV24-1 TGTGCCACCAGTGATTTGAGGCCAGACAATGAGCAGTTCTTC CATSDLRPDNEQFF
TRBJ2-5 . TRBD2 TRBV3-1 TGTGCCAGCAGCACCAGCGGGACGTACCAAGAGACCCAGTACTTC CASSTSGTYQETQYF
TRBJ2-1 few . TRBV7-9 TGTGCCAGCCCTGAGCAGTTCTTC CASPEQFF
TRBJ2-1 few . TRBV20-1 TGCAGTGCTAGAGATTCCCAGCGGCCCAACAATGAGCAGTTCTTC CSARDSQRPNNEQFF